Presented here are 17 T cell receptor beta chains from one specimen sequenced in a study of PD-1 blockade in mismatch repair-deficient tumors. Sequencing used immunoSEQ multiplex PCR; TCRdb keeps in-frame clones, though not all of them. Among about 3,500 clones listed, 60% to 85% were seen once. Time point given: archival surgical resection tumor tissue. This material consisted of primary tumor tissue, taken from a patient treated with pembrolizumab. The source of these receptors is an adult with mismatch repair-deficient cancer.

The chain uses TRBV20-1 and TRBJ1-1, with D tentatively TRBD1 (5 bases). This CDR3 is built from 11 residues. Germline V lookup: CDR1 DFQATT, CDR2 SNEGSKA (reference sequence). V gave up 5 bases and J gave up 10 bases, with 14 bases separating them. CDR3 residues: CSAPLRGGAFF. CDR3 nucleotides: TGCAGTGCTCCCCTTCGGGGGGGAGCTTTCTTT.

The V and J genes are TRBV28 and TRBJ1-4; D is uncertain. The CDR3 consists of 10 residues. CDR1 is MDHEN, CDR2 SYDVKM, per germline. V was cut by 8 bases and J by 8 bases, with 6 bases left in between. CDR3 amino acids: CASGREKLFF. CDR3 in DNA: TGTGCCAGCGGGAGGGAAAAACTGTTTTTT.

The chain joins TRBV28 to TRBJ2-7, with unresolved D. Germline-derived CDR1 and CDR2 are MDHEN and SYDVKM. V lost 4 bases, J lost 0 bases, and 22 bases lay in between. CDR3 size: 18 residues. This chain's CDR3 is CASSSPLTLHLISYEQYF. The CDR3, as DNA: TGTGCCAGCAGTTCTCCCTTGACTCTCCACCTTATCTCCTACGAGCAGTACTTC.

The rearrangement links TRBV11-2 to TRBJ2-3, with 7 nucleotides matching TRBD1. The CDR3 is 12 amino acids. V lost 4 bases, J lost 10 bases, and 5 bases stayed unmatched. Germline V CDR1 and CDR2: SGHAT, FQNNGV. CDR3 coding DNA: TGTGCCAGCAGCTCCAGACAGGGCGCGCAGTATTTT. Protein: CASSSRQGAQYF.

V is TRBV5-1 and J is TRBJ2-1; D is perhaps TRBD1 (6 bases). Trimming stripped 2 bases from V and 4 bases from J, with 10 bases between. The CDR3 runs to 14 residues. Germline V CDR1 and CDR2: SGHRS, YFSETQ. The CDR3 here is CASSFPQGYNEQFF. CDR3 in DNA: TGCGCCAGCAGCTTTCCCCAGGGGTACAATGAGCAGTTCTTC.

This chain links TRBV29-1 with TRBJ2-7, with 7 bases aligning to TRBD2. The germline gives CDR1 SQVTM, CDR2 ANQGSEA. The CDR3 length is 13 residues. Unmatched junction bases numbered 3, after V lost 4 bases and J lost 0 bases. CDR3 DNA: TGCAGCGTTGCCGGGAGGCCCTCCTACGAGCAGTACTTC. Its protein is CSVAGRPSYEQYF.

The chain is built from TRBV10-3 and TRBJ2-1; 9 positions match TRBD2. The V gene's germline CDR1 is ENHRY and CDR2 SYGVKD. V lost 7 bases, J lost 7 bases, and 11 bases stayed unmatched. CDR3 length equals 15 residues. The DNA for the CDR3 is TGTGCCATCAAAAGCGGGGGGAAGAGTCGGAATGAGCAGTTCTTC. It is translated as CAIKSGGKSRNEQFF.

The rearrangement links TRBV5-1 to TRBJ2-7, with D possibly TRBD1 on 5 matching bases. In germline, CDR1 is SGHRS, CDR2 YFSETQ. V was clipped by 3 bases and J by 0 bases, with 10 bases between them. The CDR3 covers 14 residues. The CDR3 DNA is TGCGCCAGCAGCTCGCAGACAGCCTCCTACGAGCAGTACTTC. Its protein product is CASSSQTASYEQYF.

This clone was observed a single time. This chain uses TRBV5-1 with TRBJ2-2, with D tentatively TRBD1 (6 bases). CDR3 length: 17 amino acids. V lost 1 base to trimming and J lost 0 bases, with 13 bases between them. Per germline, CDR1 SGHRS and CDR2 YFSETQ. The DNA of the CDR3 is TGCGCCAGCAGCTTGCGCGGACAGACCTCGAACACCGGGGAGCTGTTTTTT. Protein: CASSLRGQTSNTGELFF.

The chain employs TRBV5-4 and TRBJ2-7, with TRBD1 matching over 7 bases. The CDR3 runs 16 residues. Germline lookup yields CDR1 SGHNT and CDR2 YYREEE (reference sequence). Trimming removed 0 bases from V and 0 bases from J; junction bases left unmatched: 6. The CDR3 loop is CASSLASGTVSYEQYF. CDR3 bases: TGTGCCAGCAGCTTGGCCTCAGGGACAGTCTCCTACGAGCAGTACTTC.

This chain joins TRBV6-6 and TRBJ2-7; no firm D call. Germline V gives CDR1 MNHNY, CDR2 SVGAGI (reference sequence). Deletions cut 1 base from V and 3 bases from J, with 13 bases between. The CDR3 totals 15 residues. The CDR3 loop is CASSYLAPTLYEQYF. The CDR3 DNA follows: TGTGCCAGCAGTTACTTAGCTCCAACTCTCTACGAGCAGTACTTC.

This chain uses TRBV5-4 with TRBJ1-5, with D perhaps matching TRBD1 (5 bases). CDR3 length equals 17 residues. The germline V gene encodes CDR1 SGHNT and CDR2 YYREEE (reference sequence). V gave up 2 bases and J gave up 0 bases, with 15 bases separating them. CDR3 sequence (DNA): TGTGCCAGCAGCTTATGGATGGGGCAGACTAGCAATCAGCCCCAGCATTTT. This encodes CASSLWMGQTSNQPQHF.

The chain uses TRBV30 and TRBJ2-4; D is possibly TRBD2 (6 bases). Germline CDR1 reads GTSNPN; CDR2 reads SVGIG (reference sequence). This CDR3 spans 15 amino acids. The V end was cut by 0 bases, the J end by 0 bases, with 9 bases between. CDR3 loop: CAWSVRELAKNIQYF. The CDR3, as DNA: TGTGCCTGGAGTGTCCGGGAGCTAGCCAAAAACATTCAGTACTTC.

J is TRBJ1-1 and V is TRBV10-3; no reliable D call. The V gene lost 0 bases and the J gene lost 0 bases, with 8 bases spanning the gap. Germline CDR1 ENHRY, CDR2 SYGVKD. The CDR3 contains 15 residues. CDR3 in DNA: TGTGCCATCAGTGAGTCGCAGGACTTGAACACTGAAGCTTTCTTT. Its translation: CAISESQDLNTEAFF.

The gene calls are TRBV7-2 and TRBJ2-7, with 9 bases that match TRBD2. Germline trimming cut 3 bases from V and 4 bases from J; bases unmatched to any gene: 4. CDR1 and CDR2 from the germline V gene are SGHTA and FQGNSA. This CDR3 is built from 14 residues. The CDR3 sequence is CASSFLAGRYEQYF. The CDR3 DNA reads TGTGCCAGCAGCTTTCTAGCGGGGAGGTACGAGCAGTACTTC. Based on the CDR3 plus reference TRBV7-2 and TRBJ2-7, the full variable domain is GAGVSQSPSNKVTEKGKDVELRCDPISGHTALYWYRQSLGQGLEFLIYFQGNSAPDKSGLPSDRFSAERTGGSVSTLTIQRTQQEDSAVYLCASSFLAGRYEQYFGPGTRLTVT.

This chain joins TRBV9 and TRBJ2-3, with 7 bases that match TRBD2. The germline gives CDR1 SGDLS, CDR2 YYNGEE. CDR3 length: 17 amino acids. The ends lost 1 base at V and 1 base at J; junction bases unmatched: 9. DNA for the CDR3: TGTGCCAGCAGCGTAAAAGTGGGAGGGCTGGGCACAGATACGCAGTATTTT. It specifies CASSVKVGGLGTDTQYF. The variable domain in full, completed from reference TRBV9 and TRBJ2-3, reads DSGVTQTPKHLITATGQRVTLRCSPRSGDLSVYWYQQSLDQGLQFLIQYYNGEERAKGNILERFSAQQFPDLHSELNLSSLELGDSALYFCASSVKVGGLGTDTQYFGPGTRLTVL.

The chain links TRBV10-3 to TRBJ1-5, with 9 nucleotides matching TRBD1. This CDR3 has 15 residues. From germline, CDR1 is ENHRY and CDR2 SYGVKD. With 4 bases clipped from V and 1 base from J, the junction kept 2 bases outside the gene matches. CDR3 in amino acids: CAISGGTGSNQPQHF. The CDR3 coding sequence is TGTGCCATCAGTGGAGGGACAGGGAGCAATCAGCCCCAGCATTTT.